The 5 T cell receptor beta chains given below trace back to one sample, sequenced in a study of T cell repertoires in cytomegalovirus infection. TCRdb fed the reads into MiXCR, producing one record per CDR3 protein. The sample records a few hundred thousand distinct CDR3 sequences, roughly 29% being singletons. The sequencing sample was made of PBMCs. All receptors come from a human donor in good health (CMV status not recorded). Some clones in this sample may be carry-over from other donors' samples.

The chain carries TRBV19 and TRBJ2-7; the D gene is possibly TRBD1 (5 bases). Looked up from germline, CDR1 is LNHDA and CDR2 is SQIVND (reference sequence). This CDR3 contains 13 residues. V lost 3 bases and J lost 3, with 9 bases in between. The CDR3 coding sequence is TGTGCCAGTAGTATTTCAGGGAACTACGAGCAGTACTTC. Its protein product is CASSISGNYEQYF.

This clonotype came up many times. The chain has TRBV7-6 and TRBJ2-6; D remains unclear. CDR3 length: 14 amino acids. Trimming took off 5 bases at V and 2 bases at J, with 7 bases between the two ends. Germline V gene data show CDR1 as SGHVS and CDR2 as FNYEAQ. CDR3 sequence: CASSAAPGANVLTF. CDR3 DNA sequence: TGTGCCAGCAGCGCAGCCCCTGGGGCCAACGTCCTGACTTTC.

This clonotype was seen only a few times. The chain employs TRBV12-3 or TRBV12-4 and TRBJ1-2; D is undetermined. The V gene lost 7 bases and the J gene lost 8 bases, with 14 bases spanning the gap. CDR3 length equals 12 residues. CDR3 nucleotides: TGTGCCAGCAACCGGGCCACAACCGGCTACACCTTC. Residues: CASNRATTGYTF.

This chain links TRBV4-1 with TRBJ1-4; D unclear. Trimming shortened V by 5 bases and J by 4 bases, and 11 bases separated the two germline ends. The CDR3 extends over 14 amino acids. In germline, CDR1 is MGHRA, CDR2 YSYEKL. The CDR3 DNA sequence: TGCGCCAGCAGCTCTTATCCGGGTAATGAAAAACTGTTTTTT. It codes for CASSSYPGNEKLFF.

This clonotype has a handful of counts. V gene TRBV7-9 combines with J gene TRBJ1-2; the D is unclear. CDR1 and CDR2 (germline): SEHNR, FQNEAQ (reference sequence). This CDR3 region has 14 residues. The V end was cut by 4 bases, the J end by 10 bases, with 19 bases between. The CDR3 is CASSSELQAFVYTF. The CDR3, as DNA: TGTGCCAGCAGCTCGGAACTTCAAGCGTTTGTCTACACCTTC.